This TCR beta chain was identified during a study of molecular identifiers for immune sequencing clone quantification. Study at large: Split five ways in replicates, RNA from around 20,000 or 99,000 naive CD8 cells had four portions sequenced. Study observations and caveats: Clonotypes surpassing 20 RNA copies contained over 97% of effector molecules, versus under 1% in naive cells.

This clonotype has just a few counts. The antigen remains unidentified. TCRdb re-called the PCR reads with MiXCR, one entry per CDR3 protein. This repertoire shows about 510,000 distinct CDR3 sequences, around 23% found once; its top ten account for around 0.76%. This TCR was sampled from a human donor in good health. Some libraries in this study had Jurkat cell RNA spiked in. The specimen was naive CD8+ T cells from blood, with Jurkat cell RNA spiked in. Described subset: FACS-sorted CD8+CD4-CCR7+CD45RA+ naive T cells.

The CDR3 reads CASSYSRGQGTEAFF. The CDR3 DNA follows: TGTGCCAGCAGTTACTCGAGGGGGCAGGGCACTGAAGCTTTCTTT. The chain couples TRBV6-5 to TRBJ1-1; 7 nucleotides match TRBD1. Per germline, CDR1 MNHEY and CDR2 SVGAGI. The CDR3 runs to 15 residues. The trim removed 0 bases at V and 4 bases at J, leaving 5 bases unmatched.